What follows describes a single T cell receptor beta chain. The data were obtained in a study of shared clonotypes between healthy human individuals. Every subset's genomic DNA went evenly onto several immunoSEQ plates. DNA at about 210 ng, tens of thousands of T cell genomes, went into sorted-subset replicate PCRs. The method was immunoSEQ multiplex PCR; TCRdb's version includes in-frame clones alone and lacks a portion of them. In the table there are about 2 million clones, roughly 94% of which are singletons. J gave up 11 bases and V 4 bases, and 10 bases lay outside the gene matches. The CDR3 totals 13 residues. Germline CDR1 SGHTA, CDR2 FQGNSA.

The chain couples TRBV7-2 to TRBJ1-1; the match to TRBD1 covers 7 bases. This clonotype was obtained from a man aged 18 to 30 in good health. Sequenced: naive CD4+ T cells sorted from blood. The subset denotes: CD45RA+ positively selected. CDR3 amino acids: CASSSGQAVGAFF. The CDR3 nucleotides read TGTGCCAGCAGCTCCGGACAGGCCGTGGGGGCTTTCTTT.